This TCR beta chain stems from a study of cytomegalovirus exposure and HLA in healthy donors. Notes on the study in general: With further analysis later on, most CMV-associated TCR beta chains appeared HLA-restricted. The HLA-A and HLA-B alleles of most subjects were reportedly predicted accurately from TCR beta sequences. Data from an earlier analysis indicated that most TCR beta V segments were productive either about 87% or about 30% of the time.

Healthy people donating bone marrow made up the donors. The PCR employed 60 Vbeta primers together with 13 Jbeta primers. Assay: immunoSEQ multiplex PCR; the TCRdb copy retains only in-frame clones and omits some. Of roughly 120,000 clones listed, around 77% were seen once; the top ten hold 3.7%. In the case of this clone: Its antigen is still unknown.

The sequence derives from a human donor in good health. Sequenced sample: PBMCs.

CDR3 DNA sequence: TGTGCCAGTAGTACAACAGGGATTAACACTGAAGCTTTCTTT. Translation gives CASSTTGINTEAFF. J is TRBJ1-1 and V is TRBV19, with D perhaps matching TRBD1 (6 bases). The germline V and J ends were trimmed by 4 bases and 2 bases, with 11 bases remaining between them. The CDR3 loop spans 14 amino acids. Germline CDR1 and CDR2: LNHDA and SQIVND (reference sequence).